Following are 17 T cell receptor beta chains from one sample sequenced in a study of PD-1 blockade in classical Hodgkin lymphoma. Time point specified: cycle 4 day 1 (C4D1), after 6 weeks of nivolumab. All patients relapsed after autologous stem cell transplantation, and brentuximab vedotin exposure varied. The protocol was immunoSEQ multiplex PCR, while the TCRdb copy is restricted to in-frame clones and leaves out a portion. In the table there are roughly 96,000 clones, 85% to 95% of which are singletons. The sample consisted of peripheral blood mononuclear cells (PBMCs), taken before the fourth cycle of nivolumab. The receptors shown here come from a human donor with classical Hodgkin lymphoma.

The chain couples TRBV18 to TRBJ1-5; TRBD1 is a possible D gene (5 bases). Trimming took off 4 bases at V and 3 bases at J, with 7 bases between the two ends. This CDR3 has 13 amino acids. The germline V gene has CDR1 KGHSH and CDR2 LQKENI. The CDR3 loop is CASSQGVNQPQHF. In nucleotides, the CDR3 is TGTGCCAGCTCACAAGGGGTCAATCAGCCCCAGCATTTT. Full variable domain (outside the CDR3, taken from reference TRBV18 and TRBJ1-5): NAGVMQNPRHLVRRRGQEARLRCSPMKGHSHVYWYRQLPEEGLKFMVYLQKENIIDESGMPKERFSAEFPKEGPSILRIQQVVRGDSAAYFCASSQGVNQPQHFGDGTRLSIL.

The V and J genes are TRBV2 and TRBJ2-5; D call uncertain. Looked up from germline, CDR1 is SNHLY and CDR2 is FYNNEI. The CDR3 length is 11 residues. Trimming shortened V by 7 bases and J by 5 bases, and 8 bases separated the two germline ends. The CDR3 reads CASTSVETQYF. The CDR3, as DNA: TGTGCCAGCACCTCAGTGGAGACCCAGTACTTC.

The CDR3 is CASSLYKGGQGGTGELFF. CDR3 in DNA: TGTGCCAGCAGTTTATATAAGGGGGGGCAGGGGGGCACCGGGGAGCTGTTTTTT. The chain links TRBV27 to TRBJ2-2, with D perhaps matching TRBD1 or TRBD2 (7 bases each). Trimming took 1 base from V and 4 from J, leaving 19 bases between them. Germline CDR1 is MNHEY and CDR2 is SMNVEV (reference sequence). The CDR3 totals 18 residues.

CDR3: CASSLPLAGGPGNEQFF. The CDR3 DNA sequence: TGCGCCAGCAGCTTGCCTCTAGCGGGAGGGCCTGGCAATGAGCAGTTCTTC. V is TRBV5-1 and J is TRBJ2-1; 12 bases match TRBD2. CDR3 size: 17 residues. The V gene end was trimmed by 1 base and the J gene end by 6 bases; junction bases not matched to a gene: 8. The V gene's germline CDR1 is SGHRS and CDR2 YFSETQ. The complete variable domain, with remaining parts taken from reference TRBV5-1 and TRBJ2-1, reads KAGVTQTPRYLIKTRGQQVTLSCSPISGHRSVSWYQQTPGQGLQFLFEYFSETQRNKGNFPGRFSGRQFSNSRSEMNVSTLELGDSALYLCASSLPLAGGPGNEQFFGPGTRLTVL.

V usage is TRBV27 and J usage is TRBJ1-5, with a weak D call TRBD1 (5 bases). Germline values: CDR1 MNHEY, CDR2 SMNVEV (reference sequence). The V and J ends lost 5 bases and 8 bases respectively, with 13 bases between them. CDR3 length equals 13 residues. CDR3 region: CASSLRGGEPQHF. CDR3 nucleotides: TGTGCCAGCAGTCTAAGGGGAGGGGAGCCCCAGCATTTT.

The V gene is TRBV9, the J gene TRBJ1-1, with D perhaps matching TRBD1 (5 bases). The CDR3 is 15 amino acids. V was clipped by 4 bases and J by 3 bases, with 16 bases between them. In germline, CDR1 is SGDLS, CDR2 YYNGEE. CDR3 DNA sequence: TGTGCCAGCAGCTCGAGACCGGCGGGGGACACTGAAGCTTTCTTT. Protein product: CASSSRPAGDTEAFF.

The chain recombines TRBV28 with TRBJ1-1; no reliable D call. V was clipped by 2 bases and J by 4 bases, with 2 bases between them. The CDR3 sequence is 11 residues long. CDR1 is MDHEN and CDR2 is SYDVKM in the germline V gene. The CDR3 sequence is CASSLATEAFF. The CDR3 DNA follows: TGTGCCAGCAGTTTAGCCACTGAAGCTTTCTTT.

This chain connects TRBV5-4 to TRBJ2-5; weak D call: TRBD2 (6 bases). Looked up from germline, CDR1 is SGHNT and CDR2 is YYREEE (reference sequence). This CDR3 contains 15 residues. V was shortened by 0 bases and J by 6 bases, with 15 bases between the two germline ends. CDR3 DNA: TGTGCCAGCAGCTTGGAGTCCGGGACTCGAAAGACCCAGTACTTC. The encoded protein is CASSLESGTRKTQYF.

CDR3 DNA sequence: TGTGCCAGCAGTTTCCCGGACATTGTGAACACTGAAGCTTTCTTT. Its translation is CASSFPDIVNTEAFF. The chain joins TRBV28 to TRBJ1-1; tentatively, D is TRBD1 (5 bases). Trimming stripped 3 bases from V and 0 bases from J, with 11 bases between. The CDR3 length is 15 residues. In germline, CDR1 is MDHEN, CDR2 SYDVKM.

This rearrangement joins TRBV7-9 to TRBJ1-2, with 10 bases identical to TRBD1. The CDR3 sequence is 18 residues long. The V and J ends lost 4 bases and 6 bases, in that order; junction bases with no gene match: 17. The germline V gene has CDR1 SEHNR and CDR2 FQNEAQ (reference sequence). DNA of the CDR3: TGTGCCAGCAGCTCCACTACCGAGACAGGGGGCATTAAGAATGGCTACACCTTC. Protein product: CASSSTTETGGIKNGYTF.

This sequence joins TRBV6-5 and TRBJ1-1; TRBD1 is a possible D gene (5 bases). CDR3 length: 12 amino acids. The V gene lost 0 bases and the J gene lost 8 bases, with 7 bases spanning the gap. Per the germline V gene, CDR1 is MNHEY and CDR2 is SVGAGI. The CDR3 bases are TGTGCCAGCAGTTACTCTGGACAAGAAGCTTTCTTT. Translation: CASSYSGQEAFF.

V is TRBV11-2 and J is TRBJ1-4, with TRBD1 as a possible D gene (5 bases). CDR3 length: 15 residues. The germline V and J ends were trimmed by 3 bases and 8 bases, with 16 bases remaining between them. Per germline, CDR1 SGHAT and CDR2 FQNNGV. As DNA, the CDR3 is TGTGCCAGCAGCTTTTCAGGGCTGTTAGGGGAAAAACTGTTTTTT. It specifies CASSFSGLLGEKLFF. Supplemented by reference TRBV11-2 and TRBJ1-4, the full variable domain reads EAGVAQSPRYKIIEKRQSVAFWCNPISGHATLYWYQQILGQGPKLLIQFQNNGVVDDSQLPKDRFSAERLKGVDSTLKIQPAKLEDSAVYLCASSFSGLLGEKLFFGSGTQLSVL.

This clone was found a few times. This chain connects TRBV10-1 to TRBJ2-2; D is unresolved. The CDR3 runs to 14 residues. V dropped 3 bases and J dropped 6 bases, with 11 bases sitting between them. Germline CDR1 reads WNHNN; CDR2 reads SYGVQD (reference sequence). The CDR3 sequence: CASSDPTGPGELFF. CDR3 coding DNA: TGCGCCAGCAGTGACCCAACCGGCCCCGGGGAGCTGTTTTTT.

The chain links TRBV5-6 to TRBJ2-7; D gene uncertain. This CDR3 region has 13 residues. Per germline, CDR1 SGHDT and CDR2 YYEEEE. V lost 3 bases and J lost 3, with 10 bases in between. The CDR3 protein is CASSYVSDYEQYF. CDR3 DNA: TGTGCCAGCAGCTACGTTTCGGACTACGAGCAGTACTTC.

This chain connects TRBV10-3 to TRBJ2-1; D remains ambiguous. This CDR3 is 13 amino acids long. Germline V gives CDR1 ENHRY, CDR2 SYGVKD. V was trimmed by 3 bases and J by 5 bases, leaving 8 bases between them. The CDR3, as DNA: TGTGCCATCAGTGACACTATTAACAATGAGCAGTTCTTC. This translates into CAISDTINNEQFF.

The chain combines TRBV9 with TRBJ2-7, with TRBD2 matching over 8 bases. The germline CDR1 and CDR2 sequences are SGDLS and YYNGEE. The CDR3 loop spans 14 amino acids. V gave up 4 bases and J gave up 7 bases; unmatched junction bases: 10. CDR3 coding DNA: TGTGCCAGCAGCCCCCCGGGGGGGGTGAGGGAGCAGTACTTC. Amino acids: CASSPPGGVREQYF. Based on the CDR3 plus reference TRBV9 and TRBJ2-7, the full variable domain is DSGVTQTPKHLITATGQRVTLRCSPRSGDLSVYWYQQSLDQGLQFLIQYYNGEERAKGNILERFSAQQFPDLHSELNLSSLELGDSALYFCASSPPGGVREQYFGPGTRLTVT.

The gene calls are TRBV11-2 and TRBJ2-7; tentatively, D is TRBD1 or TRBD2 (7 bases each). This CDR3 is built from 14 residues. Trimming took 3 bases from V and 4 from J, leaving 13 bases between them. CDR1 and CDR2 (germline): SGHAT, FQNNGV. Here the CDR3 DNA reads TGTGCCAGCAGCTTGGGGAGGGGGCAATACGAGCAGTACTTC. Amino acids: CASSLGRGQYEQYF.